This note documents a single T cell receptor (beta chain) sequence. CDR1 is SGHTA and CDR2 is FQGNSA in the germline V gene. V was clipped by 4 bases and J by 6 bases, with 28 bases between them. The length of the CDR3 is 19 residues. TCRdb used MiXCR to reprocess the 5' RACE reads, holding one entry per CDR3 protein. This sample has around 63,000 distinct CDR3 sequences, with around 16% found just once. The data belong to a study of T cells of healthy individuals. The clonotype was recovered from a human donor in good health. The chain combines TRBV7-2 with TRBJ2-1; D may correspond to TRBD1 or TRBD2 (5 bases each). The CDR3 sequence is CASSSVPRDPHSFVNEQFF. For the CDR3, the DNA is TGTGCCAGCAGCTCAGTCCCCCGGGACCCACATTCGTTTGTCAATGAGCAGTTCTTC.